The rows below give T cell receptor beta chains drawn from one sample of a study of OX40 agonist ivuxolimab in advanced cancers. TCRdb's table, derived via immunoSEQ multiplex PCR, lists solely in-frame clones and lacks some. In the table there are approximately 70,000 clones, about 91% of which are singletons. This specimen was CD4+ or CD8+ T cells sorted from blood, taken in a trial of the OX40 agonist ivuxolimab. The source of these receptors is an adult with an advanced solid tumor such as melanoma, head and neck, liver or kidney cancer. Each CDR3 is given with its conserved first and last residue. D genes are given only for firm matches. Size is omitted from some rows. Given values are once, few, many or a class for expanded clones.

. TRBJ2-7 TRBV30 . TGTGCCTGGAGTGTCAAGGTCTCCTACGAGCAGTACTTC CAWSVKVSYEQYF
TRBD1 TRBJ2-3 TRBV9 . TGTGCCAGCAGCGTAGAACAGGGGATAGATACGCAGTATTTT CASSVEQGIDTQYF
. TRBJ1-2 TRBV30 . TGTGCCTGGGGGGGAGTCTCCGGACGCTATGGCTACACCTTC CAWGGVSGRYGYTF
. TRBJ1-2 TRBV10-3 . TGTGCCATCGGAGGGGAGGGGGCTAACTATGGCTACACCTTC CAIGGEGANYGYTF
. TRBJ2-2 TRBV18 . TGTGCCAGCTCACCGGTAGGGAACACCGGGGAGCTGTTTTTT CASSPVGNTGELFF
. TRBJ1-1 TRBV11-3 . TGTGCCAGCAGCTTAACGGAGAACACTGAAGCTTTCTTT CASSLTENTEAFF
TRBD1 TRBJ2-7 TRBV19 . TGTGCCAGTAACCGACAGGGGGACTACGAGCAGTACTTC CASNRQGDYEQYF
TRBD1 TRBJ1-6 TRBV18 once TGTGCCAGCTCCCAATGGGGTTCGGGACAGGGAGAATCACCCCTCCACTTT CASSQWGSGQGESPLHF
TRBD2 TRBJ2-7 TRBV11-2 . TGTGCCAGCAGCCGTGGGAGGGTCTACGAGCAGTACTTC CASSRGRVYEQYF
. TRBJ1-2 TRBV10-1 . TGCGCCAGCAGTGAGTCGAGACACGGAGATGGCTACACCTTC CASSESRHGDGYTF
. TRBJ1-1 TRBV19 . TGTGCCAGTAGTGTCAGGGAAGGAGCTTTCTTT CASSVREGAFF
. TRBJ2-7 TRBV5-5 once TGTGCCAGCAGCACGGGACACAACACCTACGAGCAGTACTTC CASSTGHNTYEQYF
. TRBJ2-1 TRBV18 . TGTGCCAGCTCCCCGGGACCGGTAGGCGATGAGCAGTTCTTC CASSPGPVGDEQFF
TRBD2 TRBJ2-2 TRBV6-5 once TGTGCCAGCAGTTCGGGACTAGGGTCCACCGGGGAGCTGTTTTTT CASSSGLGSTGELFF
TRBD1 TRBJ1-6 TRBV5-1 few TGCGCCAGCAGCGGGAGGACAGGTAGCTCCTATAATTCACCCCTCCACTTT CASSGRTGSSYNSPLHF
. TRBJ2-1 TRBV5-1 . TGCGCCAGCAGCTTGTCCGGGGTCGGAGGGGAGCAGTTCTTC CASSLSGVGGEQFF
. TRBJ2-5 TRBV7-2 . TGTGCCAGCAGCCTCTTTGGACTTGAGCAGACCCAGTACTTC CASSLFGLEQTQYF
TRBD1 TRBJ1-1 TRBV6-1 . TGTGCCAGTAGAGGACAGGGGAGGATGGTAGCTGAAGCTTTCTTT CASRGQGRMVAEAFF
. TRBJ1-5 TRBV30 . TGTGCCTGGAGTGTAAGGGGCGGTCAGCCCCAGCATTTT CAWSVRGGQPQHF
. TRBJ2-1 TRBV19 . TGTGCCAGTAGTATGTACAATGAGCAGTTCTTC CASSMYNEQFF
. TRBJ1-1 TRBV9 . TGTGCCAGCAGCGTAGTCCCGTCCACTGAAGCTTTCTTT CASSVVPSTEAFF
TRBD1 TRBJ1-2 TRBV28 . TGTGCCAGCAGTTTATCCAGGGGCAGGGGGGACAAGGGCTACACCTTC CASSLSRGRGDKGYTF
TRBD1 TRBJ1-3 TRBV6-6 . TGTGCCAGCAGACCAGGGGGCTCTGGAAACACCATATATTTT CASRPGGSGNTIYF
. TRBJ2-5 TRBV14 once TGTGCCAGCAGCCCGGACGGTGGGGAGACCCAGTACTTC CASSPDGGETQYF
TRBD2 TRBJ2-3 TRBV5-1 . TGCGCCAGCTTACTTAGCGGGGGGGCCACAGATACGCAGTATTTT CASLLSGGATDTQYF
TRBD1 TRBJ2-7 TRBV15 . TGTGCCACCGGACAGGGGGCGTACGAGCAGTACTTC CATGQGAYEQYF
. TRBJ1-1 TRBV29-1 . TGCAGCCCCTCGGGAGGTGACAGCGGAACGAACACTGAAGCTTTCTTT CSPSGGDSGTNTEAFF
. TRBJ2-1 TRBV20-1 . TGCAGTGCTAAATGGACAGCTCTTTGGGTCTTC CSAKWTALWVF
. TRBJ1-6 TRBV7-2 . TGTGCCAGCAGTAGAGAGGGGGACTATAATTCACCCCTCCACTTT CASSREGDYNSPLHF
TRBD2 TRBJ2-1 TRBV5-4 . TGTGCCAGCAGCCCCAGCCTAGCGGGGGCCGACAATGAGCAGTTCTTC CASSPSLAGADNEQFF
. TRBJ1-2 TRBV28 . TGTGCCAGCAGCGTACCATTGGACACTGTCACCTTC CASSVPLDTVTF
. TRBJ1-4 TRBV6-6 . TGTGCCAGCAGCCACACAAATGAAAAACTGTTTTTT CASSHTNEKLFF
. TRBJ2-7 TRBV12-5 . TGTGCTAGTGCCCAGGAACTAGAGTACGAGCAGTACTTC CASAQELEYEQYF
. TRBJ1-4 TRBV15 . TGTGCCACCAGCAGAGATGGGGGGACTATAGGGGAAAAACTGTTTTTT CATSRDGGTIGEKLFF
. TRBJ1-1 TRBV19 . TGTGCCAGTAGTATAAAGGGAGGGGGCACTGAAGCTTTCTTT CASSIKGGGTEAFF
. TRBJ2-7 TRBV5-5 . TGTGCCAGCAGCTTGGGGCCGGAGGGGCTCTTAGAGCAGTACTTC CASSLGPEGLLEQYF
. TRBJ1-3 TRBV13 . TGTGCCAGCAGACTATCGGGGGCTTCTGGAAACACCATATATTTT CASRLSGASGNTIYF